The 3 T cell receptor beta chains below come from one sample, sequenced in a study of T cell responses to AZD1222 COVID-19 vaccine. Sequencing was performed with immunoSEQ multiplex PCR; in TCRdb, only in-frame clones are kept and a portion is missing. This sample yields about 160,000 clones, of which about 91% are seen a single time; about 4% belongs to the top ten. Material: peripheral blood, obtained on day 0 of MenACWY control vaccination. The receptors originated from an adult in good health.

The V gene is TRBV9, the J gene TRBJ1-4; tentative D call: TRBD1 (6 bases). V was shortened by 3 bases and J by 3 bases, with 21 bases between the two germline ends. Germline loops: CDR1 SGDLS, CDR2 YYNGEE. The CDR3 length is 18 residues. CDR3 sequence reads: CASSAGKTGLRANEKLFF. CDR3 DNA sequence: TGTGCCAGCAGCGCAGGGAAAACAGGGTTACGGGCTAATGAAAAACTGTTTTTT. Full variable domain (rest looked up from reference TRBV9 and TRBJ1-4): DSGVTQTPKHLITATGQRVTLRCSPRSGDLSVYWYQQSLDQGLQFLIQYYNGEERAKGNILERFSAQQFPDLHSELNLSSLELGDSALYFCASSAGKTGLRANEKLFFGSGTQLSVL.

In regard to this clone: A junction end diverges from the germline sequence, so it may reflect a read error. The chain employs TRBV7-2 and TRBJ1-6; D not certain. Germline V gene data show CDR1 as SGHTA and CDR2 as FQGNSA. The CDR3 consists of 16 residues. CDR3 sequence: CASSLVAASNNSPLHF. The CDR3 DNA is TGTGCCAGCAGCTTAGTGGCCGCCTCCAATAATTCACCCCTCCACTTT.

V gene TRBV30 combines with J gene TRBJ1-1; no clear D gene. Germline CDR1 GTSNPN, CDR2 SVGIG (reference sequence). This CDR3 has 15 amino acids. V lost 1 base, J lost 6 bases, and 18 bases lay in between. The DNA for the CDR3 is TGTGCCTGGAGTGCGTTAGGTACCGGCCGCCCTGAAGCTTTCTTT. Translation gives CAWSALGTGRPEAFF.